This T cell receptor beta chain was profiled in a study of cytomegalovirus exposure and HLA in healthy donors (dated by TCRdb to 2017 to 2019). Turning to the overall study: An earlier analysis of 587 of the donors reported approximately 260 Gb of sequence data and around 120 million unique TCR beta sequences obtained from around 190 million T cells. An early release that covered fewer than 800 HLA-typed donors contained about 290 gigabases of sequencing data and 80 million or so unique TCR sequences. Among the roughly 380 genotyped donors, around 81% belonged to the genetic ancestry cluster associated with self-reported Caucasian donors. The aim of the study was to test whether cataloging public T cell receptors could identify signatures of past pathogen exposure. The study used immunosequencing to profile the T cell repertoires of approximately 640 subjects and linked those repertoires to cytomegalovirus serostatus. Besides the first cohort of about 730 subjects, a separate validation cohort made up of over 100 different subjects was used. The study combined high-throughput TCR immunosequencing, statistical association of individual TCRs with disease status, and machine learning to predict cytomegalovirus infection status. A later analysis re-examined previously published TCR beta repertoires from just over 650 donors and added high-resolution HLA genotyping to investigate patterns of TCR occurrence. Rather than drawing on any new phenotypic data, the later analysis identified candidate immune exposures from TCR beta sequences and the way those sequences occurred across donors. An earlier analysis of some 500 of the donors used high-throughput TCR beta sequencing to judge whether each TCR beta V gene segment behaved as functional or pseudogenic. Alongside the repertoire data, information on donor age, sex, ethnicity and CMV serostatus was compiled. A later genetic analysis used genome-wide SNP genotypes for about 65% of the 666 donors, treating that subset as a discovery cohort. All discovery cohort repertoires had been generated on a single sequencing platform. Both class I and class II loci were covered by HLA typing, at four-digit resolution. Typing coverage varied by locus: roughly 629-640 donors for A, B, C, DRB1 and DQB1; approximately 520 for DQA1; approximately 610 for DPA1; 400 to 480 for DPB1. Because of strong linkage in the cohort, 4 to 6 DR-DQ haplotypes were treated as single units for association and clustering. Across approximately 420 genotyped donors of the cohort, an average of approximately 240,000 unique TCR beta nucleotide sequences per donor were sequenced, and roughly a sixth of those sequences were non-productive.

Turning to this clone: The antigen it binds to is not known. Base qualities are missing; no much larger clone stands one base away.

Findings and caveats that apply to the study as a whole: Only TCR beta chains were sequenced in this cohort, and the absence of alpha or paired-chain data limited detectable features. The sequencing pipeline was judged likely to have produced a cluster of highly shared sequence variants as a technical artifact. A few of the identified cytomegalovirus-associated TCR beta chains were confirmed in vitro to be specific for cytomegalovirus antigens. Because counts were too low, seventeen rarely observed V segments, including chromosome 9 orphons, were excluded from the earlier analysis of around 590 of the donors. HLA typing was unavailable for some donors at each locus, so association tests used only the typed subset. Several of the top co-occurrence clusters appeared to be linked to parvovirus B19, influenza, CMV and Epstein-Barr virus, according to a later analysis. A further reported finding was that TCR beta sequences accurately predicted the HLA-A and HLA-B alleles for most subjects in the first cohort. Broadly in line with IMGT annotations, most TCR beta V segments showed up in productive rearrangements about 87% or about 30% of the time in an earlier analysis of around 550 of the donors. A later analysis associated about 18,000 TCR beta sequences with specific HLA alleles at a false discovery rate of 0.05. According to a later genetic analysis, donors in an Asian-associated ancestry cluster had fewer N-insertions in productive TCRs than the approximately 700-donor mean. A later analysis found that most CMV-associated TCR beta chains appeared HLA-restricted, with HLA associations seemingly driven largely by CMV exposure. While some public TCRs were present in many individuals, most TCR sequences turned up only very rarely across donors. Presence/absence analyses assumed roughly uniform sequencing depth across donors, an assumption that may not hold. A later analysis found that HLA-associated TCR beta chains were more clonally expanded and had lower generation probabilities than equally common non-associated chains. A later analysis found that TCR association rates varied across HLA loci, with DRB1 alleles showing the most associated TCRs and HLA-C alleles the fewest. Assigning TCR associations to individual alleles was difficult when HLA alleles, especially DR and DQ, strongly co-occurred. Some IMGT-functional V segments, including TRBV6-2 and TRBV6-3, could not be distinguished by the 87-base-pair reads and were therefore excluded. Cytomegalovirus status was reported to be diagnosed by the classifier with high specificity and sensitivity in both the original and validation cohorts. A later genetic analysis associated a missense DCLRE1C variant with V-gene and J-gene trimming of TCR beta chains, and an independent cohort replicated the association. According to the authors, the approach could potentially be generalized to other disease states and immunological phenotypes. Immune exposure information for the cohort was limited to CMV serostatus. Linkage disequilibrium might explain the correlated functional status among segregating V segments, but an unknown experimental factor could not be excluded. A total of around 150 TCR beta chains were listed by the study as associated with cytomegalovirus.

From the cysteine up to the phenylalanine, the CDR3 has a length of 15 residues. The sequence is cut down to CDR3 DNA, 45 bases in frame from base 1. V trim: 4 bases; J trim: 9 bases; unmatched bases: 10. CDR1 SGHRS and CDR2 YFSETQ are derived from the germline V gene. The cohort comprised 666 healthy bone marrow donors. All cohort members were sampled while nominally healthy, although unrecorded immune exposures were likely present. The donor was CMV seronegative and belonged to the group of 380 or so seronegative cohort members. A peripheral blood sample was collected from each donor, and TCR beta sequencing was performed on peripheral blood mononuclear cells. The Qiagen DNeasy Blood Extraction Kit was used to extract genomic DNA from the blood cell samples. The library was prepared using the immunoSEQ multiplex PCR assay. For the multiplex PCR, a mixture combining 60 forward primers for TCR Vbeta segments and 13 reverse primers for TCR Jbeta segments was used. Amplification of the CDR3 region of rearranged TCR beta genes was performed with a multiplex PCR assay on genomic DNA. On the Illumina HiSeq System, the amplified TCR beta libraries were sequenced as 87-base-pair reads. The paper's processing steps were these. Across the 670 or so repertoires, a later analysis counted some 81 million unique TCR beta chains, some 11 million of which were shared by at least two donors. Raw reads were error-corrected and collapsed into unique sequences with a nearest-neighbor algorithm that merged closely related sequences to remove PCR and sequencing errors. Alignment of CDR3 sequences to IMGT reference sequences was used to assign V, D and J gene segments. Each retained sequence needed at least a six-nucleotide match to both a V gene segment and a J gene segment. Rearrangements were called productive when the CDR3 lacked stop codons and stayed in frame with V and J; all others were non-productive. Following IMGT convention, CDR3 was defined as the stretch from the second conserved V-encoded cysteine to the conserved J-encoded phenylalanine. Sequences without an unambiguous match to a single V gene segment were excluded from the earlier analysis of 450 to 650 of the donors. In an earlier analysis of 450 to 750 of the donors, a V segment was called functional when productive rearrangements were above 56.7%, and segregating when the standard deviation between donors exceeded 5%. A statistical classification framework was developed to diagnose cytomegalovirus status using the catalog of TCR beta chain sequences. In a later analysis, TCR nucleotide sequences were compared against IMGT/GENE-DB human TR gene sequences so that V and J genes could be assigned. A later analysis assigned CDR3 sequences and most-parsimonious VDJ recombination scenarios with the TCRdist pipeline. In a later analysis, each TCR beta chain was defined by its CDR3 amino acid sequence together with its V-gene family, and reads without a unique V-gene family were excluded. A later analysis removed nearly 600 highly shared, low-generation-probability nucleotide sequences to deal with suspected cross-contamination and a sequencing artifact. In a later analysis, a clonal expansion index was calculated for each public chain from normalized within-repertoire ranks of inferred template counts. Generation probabilities in a later analysis came from a VDJ recombination model fitted to out-of-frame rearrangements, and those results were checked against IGoR. A later analysis scored TCR-TCR, TCR-HLA and TCR-CMV co-occurrence with hypergeometric tests, applying a repertoire-size bias correction to TCR pairs. A later analysis estimated false discovery rates by permuting HLA or CMV assignments 20 times. A later analysis grouped co-occurring TCRs with DBSCAN, adding TCRdist sequence similarity when clustering within HLA-allele-positive subsets. Co-occurrence clustering excluded repertoires with fewer than 30,000 or more than 120,000 public chains, plus five with anomalous nucleotide sharing. In TCRdb, the immuneACCESS table is reduced to in-frame sequences with V and J assigned. These tables do not hold every clone; where another copy was compared, an unresolved V gene accounts for under half, and the others remain unexplained. V, J and clone size were drawn from that table, and D and trimming were deduced from the DNA. For this sample there are around 190,000 clones; less than 85% appear just once. The ten most abundant clones make up more than 5% of the sample.

The rearranged chain carries TRBV5-1 and TRBJ2-1; 10 bases in between match TRBD1. The specimen sequenced was PBMCs. This clonotype was obtained from a man aged 40-55 years in good health and CMV-seronegative. The DNA sequence reads TGCGCCAGCAGCCACTCAGACAGGGGGCGGGGTGAGCAGTTCTTC. It specifies CASSHSDRGRGEQFF.